The 27 T cell receptor beta chains in this list originate from one sample, sequenced in a study of cytomegalovirus exposure and HLA in healthy donors. A multiplex PCR was run with 60 Vbeta primers and 13 Jbeta primers. TCRdb's copy holds only in-frame clones and misses some; the assay was immunoSEQ multiplex PCR. Here the sample spans around 130,000 clones, approximately 85% being singletons. The sequencing sample was made of PBMCs. Receptors originate from a woman between 25 and 40 years old in good health and CMV-seropositive.

The rearrangement links TRBV11-1 to TRBJ2-1; D is perhaps TRBD2 (5 bases). V lost 1 base and J lost 1, with 17 bases in between. The CDR3 extends over 18 amino acids. Germline V lookup: CDR1 SGHAT, CDR2 FQDESV (reference sequence). As DNA, the CDR3 is TGTGCCAGCAGCTTAGTCCCCCCGCCAGCGGAGTCCTACAATGAGCAGTTCTTC. Amino acid sequence: CASSLVPPPAESYNEQFF.

The CDR3: CASSKGRAYEQYF. The DNA of the CDR3 is TGTGCCAGCAGCAAGGGGAGGGCCTACGAGCAGTACTTC. The chain uses TRBV21-1 and TRBJ2-7; whether TRBD2, the table's D call, matches the DNA was not checked. TRBV21-1 is noted as a pseudogene. The CDR3 consists of 13 residues.

V is TRBV6-5 and J is TRBJ2-1, with D hard to call. Germline lookup yields CDR1 MNHEY and CDR2 SVGAGI. Trimming cost V 4 bases and J 7 bases, with 8 bases left between them. The CDR3 extends over 12 amino acids. The DNA of the CDR3 is TGTGCCAGCAGTTCCTCACATAATGAGCAGTTCTTC. Encoded protein: CASSSSHNEQFF.

Notes on this clone: At the DNA level, this CDR3 is encoded by other sequences in the same sample as well. The chain recombines TRBV27 with TRBJ1-2, with TRBD1 as a possible D gene (5 bases). The V and J ends lost 5 bases and 4 bases respectively, with 8 bases between them. This CDR3 has 12 residues. Germline V gene data show CDR1 as MNHEY and CDR2 as SMNVEV (reference sequence). This CDR3 reads CASSTTGYGYTF. The CDR3 DNA reads TGTGCCAGCAGTACTACAGGCTATGGCTACACCTTC.

This chain uses TRBV18 with TRBJ1-1; D possibly corresponds to TRBD1 (5 bases). Between the trimmed V and J ends, which lost 6 bases and 0 bases, there was a span of 26 bases. CDR1 is KGHSH and CDR2 is LQKENI in the germline V gene. The CDR3 consists of 19 residues. CDR3 amino acids: CASSLLSPSLGPLNTEAFF. The CDR3 DNA sequence: TGTGCCAGCTCCCTACTCTCCCCCTCCCTGGGGCCTCTGAACACTGAAGCTTTCTTT.

The chain has TRBV2 and TRBJ1-1, with TRBD1 matching over 7 bases. The V and J ends lost 7 bases and 5 bases, in that order; junction bases with no gene match: 7. This CDR3 has 13 amino acids. Germline V gives CDR1 SNHLY, CDR2 FYNNEI. CDR3 loop: CASTTGLRTEAFF. CDR3 nucleotide sequence: TGTGCCAGCACGACAGGGTTGAGAACTGAAGCTTTCTTT.

The chain couples TRBV5-1 to TRBJ1-1; a weak D match, TRBD1 (6 bases). Trimming took off 4 bases at V and 1 base at J, with 8 bases between the two ends. This CDR3 is built from 13 residues. The germline CDR1 and CDR2 sequences are SGHRS and YFSETQ. In nucleotides, the CDR3 is TGCGCCAGCAGCGGGGGCAGGAACACTGAAGCTTTCTTT. It yields the protein CASSGGRNTEAFF. Full variable domain (outside the CDR3, taken from reference TRBV5-1 and TRBJ1-1): KAGVTQTPRYLIKTRGQQVTLSCSPISGHRSVSWYQQTPGQGLQFLFEYFSETQRNKGNFPGRFSGRQFSNSRSEMNVSTLELGDSALYLCASSGGRNTEAFFGQGTRLTVV.

The chain is built from TRBV28 and TRBJ1-5; D gene unclear. The CDR3 loop spans 14 amino acids. From germline, CDR1 is MDHEN and CDR2 SYDVKM. V lost 7 bases to trimming and J lost 4 bases, with 14 bases between them. The CDR3 loop is CASIPGGLNQPQHF. In DNA, the CDR3 is TGTGCCAGCATTCCGGGCGGACTAAATCAGCCCCAGCATTTT.

The chain combines TRBV5-1 with TRBJ1-5, with D unclear. The CDR3 length is 15 residues. Trimming cost V 0 bases and J 1 base, with 8 bases left between them. From germline, CDR1 is SGHRS and CDR2 YFSETQ. The CDR3 spells CASSLGGQSNQPQHF. CDR3 DNA sequence: TGCGCCAGCAGCTTGGGTGGGCAGAGCAATCAGCCCCAGCATTTT.

The chain carries TRBV5-1 and TRBJ2-1, with a tentative D call TRBD2 (7 bases). V dropped 4 bases and J dropped 7 bases, with 21 bases sitting between them. Germline CDR1 and CDR2: SGHRS and YFSETQ. This CDR3 is built from 16 residues. CDR3 loop: CASSPLGQGGGNEQFF. CDR3 bases: TGCGCCAGCAGCCCCCTGGGTCAGGGAGGGGGTAATGAGCAGTTCTTC.

The chain employs TRBV6-4 and TRBJ2-3; the match to TRBD2 covers 14 bases. Per germline, CDR1 MRHNA and CDR2 SNTAGT. Unmatched junction bases numbered 12, after V lost 0 bases and J lost 4 bases. This CDR3 comprises 20 residues. The CDR3 is CASSDSSTSGGAGAPDTQYF. CDR3 nucleotides: TGTGCCAGCAGTGACTCTTCGACTAGCGGGGGGGCCGGGGCCCCAGATACGCAGTATTTT.

The gene calls are TRBV9 and TRBJ2-5; TRBD2 matches at 7 bases. Germline values: CDR1 SGDLS, CDR2 YYNGEE. V lost 4 bases, J lost 3 bases, and 9 bases stayed unmatched. This CDR3 spans 15 amino acids. The DNA of the CDR3 is TGTGCCAGCAGCCCCGACGGGAGGTTCAAAGAGACCCAGTACTTC. Its translation: CASSPDGRFKETQYF. The whole variable domain, remainder taken from reference TRBV9 and TRBJ2-5, is DSGVTQTPKHLITATGQRVTLRCSPRSGDLSVYWYQQSLDQGLQFLIQYYNGEERAKGNILERFSAQQFPDLHSELNLSSLELGDSALYFCASSPDGRFKETQYFGPGTRLLVL.

The chain carries TRBV9 and TRBJ1-5; TRBD1 is a possible D gene (6 bases). V was cut by 1 base and J by 2 bases, with 10 bases left in between. The CDR3 covers 15 residues. Germline-derived CDR1 and CDR2 are SGDLS and YYNGEE. CDR3: CASSVRGGCNQPQHF. As DNA, the CDR3 is TGTGCCAGCAGCGTAAGAGGGGGATGCAATCAGCCCCAGCATTTT.

The V and J genes are TRBV18 and TRBJ2-7; weak D call: TRBD2 (6 bases). Deletions cut 4 bases from V and 3 bases from J, with 13 bases between. This CDR3 spans 14 amino acids. Per the germline V gene, CDR1 is KGHSH and CDR2 is LQKENI. The CDR3 nucleotides are TGTGCCAGCTCACGAGACGGGCGGGACTACGAGCAGTACTTC. Its translation is CASSRDGRDYEQYF.

V gene TRBV18 combines with J gene TRBJ2-1; 7 nucleotides agree with TRBD1. Germline CDR1 and CDR2: KGHSH and LQKENI. With V trimmed by 3 bases and J by 0 bases, 2 bases remained unmatched. The length of the CDR3 is 15 residues. CDR3 coding DNA: TGTGCCAGCTCACCCCGACAGGGCTCCTACAATGAGCAGTTCTTC. It codes for CASSPRQGSYNEQFF.

The chain recombines TRBV5-4 with TRBJ2-3, with 7 bases identical to TRBD2. The germline gives CDR1 SGHNT, CDR2 YYREEE (reference sequence). Trimming at V came to 0 bases and at J to 2 bases, leaving 9 bases not matched to a gene. The CDR3 runs 17 residues. The CDR3 nucleotides read TGTGCCAGCAGCTTGGCCGGTCTAGCGGACCCCACAGATACGCAGTATTTT. This translates into CASSLAGLADPTDTQYF. Looking up the rest from reference TRBV5-4 and TRBJ2-3 gives the full variable domain: ETGVTQSPTHLIKTRGQQVTLRCSSQSGHNTVSWYQQALGQGPQFIFQYYREEENGRGNFPPRFSGLQFPNYSSELNVNALELDDSALYLCASSLAGLADPTDTQYFGPGTRLTVL.

The chain links TRBV5-8 to TRBJ1-4, with 10 positions matching TRBD1. V dropped 6 bases and J dropped 8; count of bases not matched to a gene: 7. The CDR3 contains 14 residues. Per germline, CDR1 SGHTS and CDR2 YDEGEE. As DNA, the CDR3 is TGTGCCAGCACCAGGGACAGGGGATTCGAAAAACTGTTTTTT. It codes for CASTRDRGFEKLFF. The full variable domain, with the rest looked up from reference TRBV5-8 and TRBJ1-4, is EAGVTQSPTHLIKTRGQQATLRCSPISGHTSVYWYQQALGLGLQFLLWYDEGEERNRGNFPPRFSGRQFPNYSSELNVNALELEDSALYLCASTRDRGFEKLFFGSGTQLSVL.

The V call is TRBV9, the J call TRBJ1-2; D uncertain. V shed 6 bases and J shed 7 bases, with 16 bases lying between them. The CDR3 is 13 amino acids. Germline CDR1 and CDR2: SGDLS and YYNGEE. Here the CDR3 DNA reads TGTGCCAGCACTCGGACGGGGATTTCTGGCTACACCTTC. Its protein is CASTRTGISGYTF.

CDR3 loop: CASTPGPLHTEAFF. CDR3 nucleotides: TGTGCCAGCACCCCAGGCCCTCTCCACACTGAAGCTTTCTTT. The rearrangement links TRBV7-3 to TRBJ1-1; no clear D gene. Germline CDR1 SGHTA, CDR2 FQGTGA. The CDR3 spans 14 residues. Trimming pared 7 bases from V and 3 bases from J, leaving 15 bases between.

The chain joins TRBV4-1 to TRBJ2-3; D remains unclear. Trimming took off 5 bases at V and 0 bases at J, with 12 bases between the two ends. The CDR3 consists of 15 residues. CDR1 and CDR2 from the germline V gene are MGHRA and YSYEKL. CDR3 bases: TGCGCCAGCAGCTCGATTCCCGGGAGCACAGATACGCAGTATTTT. Protein sequence: CASSSIPGSTDTQYF.

This chain connects TRBV5-1 to TRBJ1-4, with 8 bases matching TRBD1. This CDR3 region has 16 residues. The germline CDR1 and CDR2 sequences are SGHRS and YFSETQ. V lost 0 bases to trimming and J lost 7 bases; unmatched junction nucleotides: 8. Here the CDR3 reads CASSLATGTGTEKLFF. CDR3 nucleotides: TGCGCCAGCAGCTTGGCCACCGGGACAGGTACTGAAAAACTGTTTTTT.

The chain is built from TRBV13 and TRBJ1-1, with 8 positions matching TRBD1. This CDR3 spans 15 amino acids. CDR1 is PRHDT and CDR2 is FYEKMQ in the germline V gene (reference sequence). The J segment lost 4 bases and the V segment lost 5 bases, leaving 9 bases of the junction unmatched. The CDR3 DNA reads TGTGCCAGCAGCATATGGACAGGGAGGGGCACTGAAGCTTTCTTT. It is translated as CASSIWTGRGTEAFF.

The CDR3 loop reads CASSLGQENEQYF. DNA for the CDR3: TGTGCCAGCAGCTTAGGCCAAGAGAACGAGCAGTACTTC. The V call is TRBV7-2, the J call TRBJ2-7; D is undetermined. Trimming took 1 base from V and 5 from J, leaving 9 bases between them. The CDR3 runs to 13 residues. Per the germline V gene, CDR1 is SGHTA and CDR2 is FQGNSA.

The rearrangement joins TRBV6-5 to TRBJ2-3, with D perhaps TRBD2 (5 bases). The CDR3 runs to 15 residues. Germline V gene lookup returns CDR1 MNHEY and CDR2 SVGAGI. Trimming removed 0 bases at V and 1 base at J, with 8 bases between. This CDR3 reads CASSYSGSGTDTQYF. CDR3 nucleotide sequence: TGTGCCAGCAGTTACTCAGGGAGTGGCACAGATACGCAGTATTTT.

This chain uses TRBV6-6 with TRBJ2-3; D is undetermined. CDR1 is MNHNY, CDR2 SVGAGI, per germline (reference sequence). The ends were cut back, 8 bases at V and 2 bases at J, with 17 bases in the middle. CDR3 size: 15 residues. The CDR3 nucleotides are TGTGCCAGCTCCTCTCAGTTGGGCCTCACAGATACGCAGTATTTT. Its protein product is CASSSQLGLTDTQYF.

The chain uses TRBV25-1 and TRBJ2-5, with 9 bases matching TRBD1. Losses at the gene ends were 4 bases for V and 0 bases for J; bases not matched to a gene: 9. Germline V gene sequence: CDR1 MGHDK, CDR2 SYGVNS. The CDR3 extends over 17 amino acids. CDR3 DNA: TGTGCCAGCAGTGTGATCGGACAGGGGACATACCAAGAGACCCAGTACTTC. The encoded protein is CASSVIGQGTYQETQYF.

This rearrangement joins TRBV5-1 to TRBJ2-3; 7 nucleotides align to TRBD2. This CDR3 contains 20 residues. V lost 1 base and J lost 2; bases outside the gene matches: 19. From germline, CDR1 is SGHRS and CDR2 YFSETQ. The CDR3 DNA reads TGCGCCAGCAGCTTGACGAAAGGGCTAGCGGAGAGCCGCTCCACAGATACGCAGTATTTT. Translated, it gives CASSLTKGLAESRSTDTQYF. The complete variable domain, with remaining parts taken from reference TRBV5-1 and TRBJ2-3, reads KAGVTQTPRYLIKTRGQQVTLSCSPISGHRSVSWYQQTPGQGLQFLFEYFSETQRNKGNFPGRFSGRQFSNSRSEMNVSTLELGDSALYLCASSLTKGLAESRSTDTQYFGPGTRLTVL.